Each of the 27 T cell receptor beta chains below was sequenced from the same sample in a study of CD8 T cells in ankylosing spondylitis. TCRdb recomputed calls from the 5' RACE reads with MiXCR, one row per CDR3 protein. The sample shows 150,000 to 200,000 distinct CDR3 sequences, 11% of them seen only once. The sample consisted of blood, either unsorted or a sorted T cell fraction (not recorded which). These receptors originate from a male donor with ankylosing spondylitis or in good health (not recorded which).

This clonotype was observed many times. CDR3 protein: CASSSTSGGFIETQYF. The CDR3 nucleotides are TGTGCCAGCAGCTCGACTAGCGGGGGATTTATAGAGACCCAGTACTTC. This chain joins TRBV12-3 or TRBV12-4 and TRBJ2-5, with 12 bases aligning to TRBD2. The CDR3 is 16 amino acids. V was pared by 6 bases and J by 4 bases, with 9 bases of the junction left unmatched.

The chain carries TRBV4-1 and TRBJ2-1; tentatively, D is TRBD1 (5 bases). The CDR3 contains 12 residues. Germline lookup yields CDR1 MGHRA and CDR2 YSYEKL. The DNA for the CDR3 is TGCCAGCAGCCAAGGGTCGACAGCGAGCAGTTCTTC. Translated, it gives CQQPRVDSEQFF.

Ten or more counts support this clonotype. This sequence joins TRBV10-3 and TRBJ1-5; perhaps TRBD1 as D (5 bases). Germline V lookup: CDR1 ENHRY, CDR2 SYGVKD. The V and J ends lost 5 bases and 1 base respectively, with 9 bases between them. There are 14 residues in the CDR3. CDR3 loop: CAISPGGSNQPQHF. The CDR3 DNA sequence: TGTGCCATCAGTCCCGGGGGGAGCAATCAGCCCCAGCATTTT.

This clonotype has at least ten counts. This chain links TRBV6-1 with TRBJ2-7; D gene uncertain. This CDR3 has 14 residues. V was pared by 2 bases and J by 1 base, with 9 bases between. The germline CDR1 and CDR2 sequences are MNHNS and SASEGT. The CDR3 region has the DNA TGTGCCAGCAGTGAACTGAAATTTTCCTACGAGCAGTACTTC. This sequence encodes CASSELKFSYEQYF.

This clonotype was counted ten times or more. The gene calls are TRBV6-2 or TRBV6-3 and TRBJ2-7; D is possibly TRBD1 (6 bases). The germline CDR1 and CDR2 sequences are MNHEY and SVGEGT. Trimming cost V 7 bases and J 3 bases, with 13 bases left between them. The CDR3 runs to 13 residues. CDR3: CASTGHRFYEQYF. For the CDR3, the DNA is TGTGCCAGCACGGGACACCGGTTCTACGAGCAGTACTTC.

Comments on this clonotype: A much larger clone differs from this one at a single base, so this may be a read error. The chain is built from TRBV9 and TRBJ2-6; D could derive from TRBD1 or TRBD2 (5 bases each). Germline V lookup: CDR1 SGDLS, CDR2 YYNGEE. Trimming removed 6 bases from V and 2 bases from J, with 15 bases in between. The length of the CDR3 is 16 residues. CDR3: CASNGNKGPGANVLTF. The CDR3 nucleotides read TGTGCCAGCAACGGAAATAAGGGACCTGGGGCCAACGTCCTGACTTTC.

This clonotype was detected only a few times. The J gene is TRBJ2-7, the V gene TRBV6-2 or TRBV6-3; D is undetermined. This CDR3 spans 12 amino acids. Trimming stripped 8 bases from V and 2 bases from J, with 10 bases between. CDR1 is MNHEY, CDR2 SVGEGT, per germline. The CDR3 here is CASSFATYEQYF. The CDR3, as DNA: TGTGCCAGCTCCTTCGCTACCTACGAGCAGTACTTC.

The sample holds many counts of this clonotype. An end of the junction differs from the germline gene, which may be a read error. The CDR3 region is CATGQGSSEQYF. The CDR3 bases are TGTGCCACCGGACAGGGTTCCTCCGAGCAGTACTTC. The V and J genes are TRBV12-3 or TRBV12-4 and TRBJ2-7, with 8 positions matching TRBD1. The CDR3 is made up of 12 amino acids.

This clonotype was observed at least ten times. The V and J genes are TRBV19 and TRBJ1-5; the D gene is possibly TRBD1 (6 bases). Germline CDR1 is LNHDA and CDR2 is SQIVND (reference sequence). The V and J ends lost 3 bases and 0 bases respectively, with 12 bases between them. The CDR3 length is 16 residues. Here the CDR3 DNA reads TGTGCCAGTAGTATCCCGGACAGCAATAGCAATCAGCCCCAGCATTTT. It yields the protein CASSIPDSNSNQPQHF.

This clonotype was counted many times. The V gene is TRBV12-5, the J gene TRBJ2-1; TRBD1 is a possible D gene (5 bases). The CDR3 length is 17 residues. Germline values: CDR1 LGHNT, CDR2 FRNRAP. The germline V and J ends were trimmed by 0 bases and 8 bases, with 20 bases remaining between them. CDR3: CASGLVAENARGDEQFF. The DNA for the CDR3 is TGTGCTAGTGGTTTGGTGGCGGAAAATGCTAGGGGCGATGAGCAGTTCTTC.

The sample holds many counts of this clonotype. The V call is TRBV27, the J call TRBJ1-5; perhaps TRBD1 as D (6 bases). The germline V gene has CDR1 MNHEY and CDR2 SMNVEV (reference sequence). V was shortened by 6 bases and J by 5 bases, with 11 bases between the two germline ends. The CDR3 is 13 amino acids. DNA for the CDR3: TGTGCCAGCAGCAGGGGCGCAGATCAGCCCCAGCATTTT. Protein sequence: CASSRGADQPQHF.

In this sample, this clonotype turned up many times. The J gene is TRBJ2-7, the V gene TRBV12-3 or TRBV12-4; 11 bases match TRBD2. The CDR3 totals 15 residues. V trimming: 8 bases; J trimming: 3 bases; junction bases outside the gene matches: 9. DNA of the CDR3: TGTGCCAGCTCTCCCACCGGGACTAGCGGCTACGAGCAGTACTTC. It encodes CASSPTGTSGYEQYF.

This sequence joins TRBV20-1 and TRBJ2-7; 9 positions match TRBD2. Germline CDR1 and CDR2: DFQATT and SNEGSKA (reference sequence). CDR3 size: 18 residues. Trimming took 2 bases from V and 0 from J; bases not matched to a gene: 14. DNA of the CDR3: TGCAGTGCTAGAAATCTGAGGGCTAGCGGGGCTCCCTCCTACGAGCAGTACTTC. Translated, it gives CSARNLRASGAPSYEQYF.

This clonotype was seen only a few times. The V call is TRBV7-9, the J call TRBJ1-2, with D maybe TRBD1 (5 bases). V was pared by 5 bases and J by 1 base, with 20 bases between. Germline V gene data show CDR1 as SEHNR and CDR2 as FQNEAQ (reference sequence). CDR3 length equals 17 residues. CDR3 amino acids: CASSLARAGTYNYGYTF. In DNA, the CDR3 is TGTGCCAGCAGCCTCGCCAGGGCAGGGACTTATAACTATGGCTACACCTTC.

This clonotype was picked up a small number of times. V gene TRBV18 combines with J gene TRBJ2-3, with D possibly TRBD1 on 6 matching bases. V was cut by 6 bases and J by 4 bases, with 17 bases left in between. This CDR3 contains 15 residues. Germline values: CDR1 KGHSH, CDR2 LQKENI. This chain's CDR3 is CASSPGQIPSDTQYF. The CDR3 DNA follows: TGTGCCAGCTCGCCCGGACAGATTCCATCAGATACGCAGTATTTT.

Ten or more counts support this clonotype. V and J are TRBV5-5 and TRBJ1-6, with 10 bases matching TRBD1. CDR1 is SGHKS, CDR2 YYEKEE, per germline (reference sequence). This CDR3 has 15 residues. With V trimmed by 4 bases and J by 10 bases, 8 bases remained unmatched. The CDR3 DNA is TGTGCCAGCAGCCCAGGGACAGGGGTTTGGTCACCCCTCCACTTT. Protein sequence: CASSPGTGVWSPLHF.

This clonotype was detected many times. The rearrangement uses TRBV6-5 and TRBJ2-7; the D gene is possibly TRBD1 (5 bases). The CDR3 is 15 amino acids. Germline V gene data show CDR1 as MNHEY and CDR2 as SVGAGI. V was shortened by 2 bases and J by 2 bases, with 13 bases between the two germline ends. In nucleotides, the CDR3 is TGTGCCAGCAGTTACCCTCCACAGGCTACCTACGAGCAGTACTTC. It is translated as CASSYPPQATYEQYF.

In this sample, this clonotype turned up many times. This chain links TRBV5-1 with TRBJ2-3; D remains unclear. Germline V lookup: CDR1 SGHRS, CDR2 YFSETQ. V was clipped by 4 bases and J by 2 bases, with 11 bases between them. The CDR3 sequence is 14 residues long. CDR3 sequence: CASSATDPTDTQYF. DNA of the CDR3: TGCGCCAGCAGCGCCACCGACCCCACAGATACGCAGTATTTT.

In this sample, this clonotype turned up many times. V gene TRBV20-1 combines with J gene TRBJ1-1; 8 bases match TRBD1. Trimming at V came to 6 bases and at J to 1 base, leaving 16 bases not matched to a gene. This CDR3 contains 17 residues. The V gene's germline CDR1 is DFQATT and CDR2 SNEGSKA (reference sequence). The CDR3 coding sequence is TGCAGTGCCACCGTAGGGACAGGTCTAGGTTCGAACACTGAAGCTTTCTTT. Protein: CSATVGTGLGSNTEAFF.

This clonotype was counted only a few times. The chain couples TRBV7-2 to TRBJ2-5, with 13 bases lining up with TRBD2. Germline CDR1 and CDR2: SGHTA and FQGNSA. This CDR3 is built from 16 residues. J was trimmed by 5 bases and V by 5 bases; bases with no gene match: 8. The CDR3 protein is CASSRLTSGGAETQYF. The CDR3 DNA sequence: TGTGCCAGCAGCCGTCTTACTAGCGGGGGGGCGGAGACCCAGTACTTC.

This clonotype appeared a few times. In nucleotides, the CDR3 is TGCAGTGCTGCCGGGACTCTTAGCACAGATACGCAGTATTTT. Translation gives CSAAGTLSTDTQYF. The chain links TRBV20-1 to TRBJ2-3, with D possibly TRBD2 on 6 matching bases. Trimming stripped 5 bases from V and 0 bases from J, with 12 bases between. The CDR3 has 14 amino acids. The germline CDR1 and CDR2 sequences are DFQATT and SNEGSKA (reference sequence).

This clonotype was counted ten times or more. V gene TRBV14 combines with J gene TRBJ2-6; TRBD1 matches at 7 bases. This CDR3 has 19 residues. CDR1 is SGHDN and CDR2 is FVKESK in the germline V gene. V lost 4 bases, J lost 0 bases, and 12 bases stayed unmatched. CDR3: CASSLQLTGDPSGANVLTF. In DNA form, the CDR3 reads TGTGCCAGCAGCCTACAACTCACAGGGGATCCCTCTGGGGCCAACGTCCTGACTTTC.

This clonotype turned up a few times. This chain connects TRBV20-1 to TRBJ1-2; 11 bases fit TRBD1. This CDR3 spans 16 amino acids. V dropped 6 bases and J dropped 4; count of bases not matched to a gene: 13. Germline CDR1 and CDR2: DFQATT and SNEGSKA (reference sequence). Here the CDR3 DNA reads TGCAGTGCAGAATCCGGGACAGGGGGATCTAGCTATGGCTACACCTTC. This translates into CSAESGTGGSSYGYTF.

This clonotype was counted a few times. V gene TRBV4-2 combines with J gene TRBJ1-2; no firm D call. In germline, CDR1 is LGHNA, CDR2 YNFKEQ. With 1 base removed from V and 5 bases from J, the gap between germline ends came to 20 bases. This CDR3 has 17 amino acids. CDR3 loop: CASSQVPRTDVGYGYTF. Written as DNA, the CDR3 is TGTGCCAGCAGCCAAGTTCCGCGCACGGACGTGGGGTATGGCTACACCTTC.

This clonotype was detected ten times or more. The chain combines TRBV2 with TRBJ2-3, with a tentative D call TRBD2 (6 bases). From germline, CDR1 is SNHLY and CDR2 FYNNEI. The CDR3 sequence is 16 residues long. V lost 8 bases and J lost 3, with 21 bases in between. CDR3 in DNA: TGTGCCAGCTCCCTCGGGGCGGGGAGAGAAACAGATACGCAGTATTTT. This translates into CASSLGAGRETDTQYF. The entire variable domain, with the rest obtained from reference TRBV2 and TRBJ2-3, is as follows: EPEVTQTPSHQVTQMGQEVILRCVPISNHLYFYWYRQILGQKVEFLVSFYNNEISEKSEIFDDQFSVERPDGSNFTLKIRSTKLEDSAMYFCASSLGAGRETDTQYFGPGTRLTVL.

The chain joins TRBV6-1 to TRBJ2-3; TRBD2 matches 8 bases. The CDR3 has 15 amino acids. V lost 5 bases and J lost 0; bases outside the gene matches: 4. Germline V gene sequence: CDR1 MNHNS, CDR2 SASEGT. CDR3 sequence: CASSLRGGSTDTQYF. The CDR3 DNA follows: TGTGCCAGCAGTCTCCGCGGGGGGAGCACAGATACGCAGTATTTT.

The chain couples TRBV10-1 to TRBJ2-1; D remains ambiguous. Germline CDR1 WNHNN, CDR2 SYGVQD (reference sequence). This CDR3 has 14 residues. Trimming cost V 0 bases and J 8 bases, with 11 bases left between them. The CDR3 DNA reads TGCGCCAGCAGTGAGTCGATGGGTGGGGATGAGCAGTTCTTC. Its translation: CASSESMGGDEQFF.